This TCR beta chain was retrieved from a study of CD8+CD57+ T cells in acquired aplastic anemia. The wider study: DNA recovered from sorted CD4+ and CD8+ cells had a mean of about 3 ug.

As concerns this clonotype: Germline and junction disagree at one end, which may indicate a read error.

Using genomic DNA as the template, TCR beta VDJ and CDR3 profiling was carried out. TCRdb passed the reads through MiXCR, listing each CDR3 protein once. The table includes 350,000 to 450,000 distinct CDR3 sequences, under 80% detected once. CDR1 and CDR2 (germline): SSHAT, FNYEAQ (reference sequence). The CDR3 totals 14 residues. This TCR was sampled from a human donor in good health, serving as a control. V gene TRBV7-7 combines with J gene TRBJ2-3, with D possibly matching TRBD1 (5 bases). Sequenced sample: sorted CD4+, CD8+, or CD8+CD57+ T cells (not recorded which) from PBMCs. CDR3 DNA sequence: TGTGCTAGCAGCTTAGGGGCCAAGGGGAAACAATCAGCCTTT. This translates into CASSLGAKGKQSAF.